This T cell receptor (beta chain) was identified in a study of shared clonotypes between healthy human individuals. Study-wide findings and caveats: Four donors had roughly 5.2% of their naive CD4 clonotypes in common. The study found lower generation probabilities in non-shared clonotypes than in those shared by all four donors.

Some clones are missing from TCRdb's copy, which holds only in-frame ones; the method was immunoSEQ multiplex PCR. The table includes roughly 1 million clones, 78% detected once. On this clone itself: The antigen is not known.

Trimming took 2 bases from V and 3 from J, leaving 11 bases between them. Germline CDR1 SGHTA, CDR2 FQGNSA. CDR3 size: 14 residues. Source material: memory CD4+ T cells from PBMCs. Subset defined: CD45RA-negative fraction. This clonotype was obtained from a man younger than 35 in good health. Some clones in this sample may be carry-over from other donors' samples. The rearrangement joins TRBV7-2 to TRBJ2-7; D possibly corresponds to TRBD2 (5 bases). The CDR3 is CASSLHPGDYEQYF. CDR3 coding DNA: TGTGCCAGCAGCTTACACCCCGGGGACTACGAGCAGTACTTC.